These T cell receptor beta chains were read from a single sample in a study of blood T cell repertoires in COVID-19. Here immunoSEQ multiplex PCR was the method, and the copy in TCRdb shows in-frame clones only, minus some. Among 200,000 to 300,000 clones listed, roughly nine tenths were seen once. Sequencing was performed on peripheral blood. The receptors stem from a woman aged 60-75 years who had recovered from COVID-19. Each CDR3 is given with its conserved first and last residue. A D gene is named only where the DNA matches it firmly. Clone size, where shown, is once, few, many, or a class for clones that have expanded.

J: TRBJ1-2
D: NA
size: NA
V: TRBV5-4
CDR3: CASSPRQDSYGYTF
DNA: TGTGCCAGCAGTCCCCGACAGGATTCTTATGGCTACACCTTC

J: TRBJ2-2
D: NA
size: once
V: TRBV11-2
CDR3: CASSLIEGRTGELFF
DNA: TGTGCCAGCAGCTTAATTGAGGGCCGGACCGGGGAGCTGTTTTTT

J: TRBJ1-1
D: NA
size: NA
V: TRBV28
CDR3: CASSQPRVNTEAFF
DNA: TGTGCCAGCAGTCAACCCCGGGTCAACACTGAAGCTTTCTTT

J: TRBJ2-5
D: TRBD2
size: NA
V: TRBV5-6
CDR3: CASSLTLAGGLQETQYF
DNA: TGTGCCAGCAGCCTGACACTAGCGGGGGGCCTCCAAGAGACCCAGTACTTC

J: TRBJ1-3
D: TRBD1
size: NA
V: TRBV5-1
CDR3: CASSKGGTGESGNTIYF
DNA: TGCGCCAGCAGCAAGGGGGGGACAGGGGAATCTGGAAACACCATATATTTT

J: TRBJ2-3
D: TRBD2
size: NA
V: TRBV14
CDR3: CASSQGLAGWTDTQYF
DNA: TGTGCCAGCAGCCAAGGCCTAGCGGGGTGGACAGATACGCAGTATTTT

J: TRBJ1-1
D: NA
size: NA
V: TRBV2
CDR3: CASSLRFQGNTEAFF
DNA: TGTGCCAGCAGCCTCCGGTTCCAGGGCAACACTGAAGCTTTCTTT

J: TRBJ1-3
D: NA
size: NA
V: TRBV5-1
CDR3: CASSLDFGGNGNTIYF
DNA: TGCGCCAGCAGCTTGGATTTCGGAGGGAACGGAAACACCATATATTTT

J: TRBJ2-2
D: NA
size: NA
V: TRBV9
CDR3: CASSVATIFNGELFF
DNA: TGTGCCAGCAGCGTAGCTACGATCTTTAACGGGGAGCTGTTTTTT

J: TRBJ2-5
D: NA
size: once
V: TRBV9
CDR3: CASSITGQETQYF
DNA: TGTGCCAGCAGCATTACAGGACAAGAGACCCAGTACTTC

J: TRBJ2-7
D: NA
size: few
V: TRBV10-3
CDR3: CAISDSPDRTSYEQYF
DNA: TGTGCCATCAGTGATTCCCCGGACAGAACCTCCTACGAGCAGTACTTC

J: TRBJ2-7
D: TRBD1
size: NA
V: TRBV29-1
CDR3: CSVTGGRSYEQYF
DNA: TGCAGCGTGACAGGGGGTCGCTCCTACGAGCAGTACTTC

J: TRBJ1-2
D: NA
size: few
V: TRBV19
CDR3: CASSMATANYGYTF
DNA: TGTGCCAGTAGTATGGCGACAGCAAACTATGGCTACACCTTC

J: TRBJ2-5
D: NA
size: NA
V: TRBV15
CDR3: CATSRDLAYQETQYF
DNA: TGTGCCACCAGCAGAGATCTAGCCTACCAAGAGACCCAGTACTTC

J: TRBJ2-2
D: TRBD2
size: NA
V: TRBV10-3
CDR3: CAISGGATTGELFF
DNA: TGTGCCATTAGCGGGGGGGCGACAACCGGGGAGCTGTTTTTT

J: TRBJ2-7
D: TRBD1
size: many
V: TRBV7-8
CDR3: CASSLRDRAREQYF
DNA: TGTGCCAGCAGCTTAAGGGACAGGGCCCGCGAGCAGTACTTC

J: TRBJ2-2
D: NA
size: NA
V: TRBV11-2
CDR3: CASSLDLGGRTGELFF
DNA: TGTGCCAGCAGCTTAGATCTTGGGGGGAGGACCGGGGAGCTGTTTTTT

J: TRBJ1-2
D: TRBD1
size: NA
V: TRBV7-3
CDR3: CASSYNQGAGYTF
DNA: TGTGCCAGCAGCTATAACCAGGGGGCTGGCTACACCTTC

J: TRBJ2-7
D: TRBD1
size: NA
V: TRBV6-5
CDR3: CASSIGTAQYF
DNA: TGTGCCAGCAGTATCGGGACAGCTCAGTACTTC

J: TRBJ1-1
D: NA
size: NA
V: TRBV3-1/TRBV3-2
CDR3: CASSQARTGNTEAFF
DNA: TGTGCCAGCAGCCAGGCCCGGACTGGGAACACTGAAGCTTTCTTT

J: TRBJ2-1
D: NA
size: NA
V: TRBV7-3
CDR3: CASSLLTGVLNEQFF
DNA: TGTGCCAGCAGCCTCCTAACGGGGGTGTTAAATGAGCAGTTCTTC

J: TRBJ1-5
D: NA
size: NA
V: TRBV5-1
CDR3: CASSPGQGNQPQHF
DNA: TGCGCCAGCAGCCCAGGGCAGGGGAATCAGCCCCAGCATTTT

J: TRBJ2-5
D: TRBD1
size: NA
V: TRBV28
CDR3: CASGTLEGGAETQYF
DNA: TGTGCCAGCGGGACCCTCGAAGGGGGCGCGGAGACCCAGTACTTC

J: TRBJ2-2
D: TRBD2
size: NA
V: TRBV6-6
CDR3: CASSLSGADAGELFF
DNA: TGTGCCAGCAGTTTAAGCGGGGCCGACGCCGGGGAGCTGTTTTTT

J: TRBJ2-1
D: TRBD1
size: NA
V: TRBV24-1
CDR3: CATSEGTGFNEQFF
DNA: TGTGCCACCAGTGAGGGGACAGGGTTCAATGAGCAGTTCTTC

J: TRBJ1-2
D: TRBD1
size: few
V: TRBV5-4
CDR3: CASRLWTGFYGYTF
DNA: TGTGCCAGCAGGTTGTGGACAGGGTTTTATGGCTACACCTTC

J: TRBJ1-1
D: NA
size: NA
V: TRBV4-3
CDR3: CASSLQGPNTEAFF
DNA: TGCGCCAGCAGCCTACAGGGCCCGAACACTGAAGCTTTCTTT

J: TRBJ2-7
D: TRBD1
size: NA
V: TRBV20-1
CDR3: CSASSAGTADEQYF
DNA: TGCAGTGCTAGTTCGGCCGGGACAGCCGACGAGCAGTACTTC

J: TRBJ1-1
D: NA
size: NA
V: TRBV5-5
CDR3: CASSLPVLPGPFF
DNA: TGTGCCAGCAGCTTACCTGTTCTTCCAGGGCCTTTCTTT

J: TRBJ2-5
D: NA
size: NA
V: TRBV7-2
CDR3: CASSLRTSGETQYF
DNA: TGTGCCAGCAGCCTCCGGACCAGCGGGGAGACCCAGTACTTC

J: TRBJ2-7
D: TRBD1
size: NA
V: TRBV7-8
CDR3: CASSFPPGQGDEQYF
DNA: TGTGCCAGCAGCTTTCCCCCGGGACAGGGGGACGAGCAGTACTTC

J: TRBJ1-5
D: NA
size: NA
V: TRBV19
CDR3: CASSTSHGSNQPQHF
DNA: TGTGCCAGTAGTACCTCCCACGGGAGCAATCAGCCCCAGCATTTT

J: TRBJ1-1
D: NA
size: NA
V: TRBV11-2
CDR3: CASSQNRATEAFF
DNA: TGTGCCAGCAGCCAGAACAGGGCCACTGAAGCTTTCTTT